This TCR beta chain was sequenced during a study of blood T cell repertoires in COVID-19. Whole-study context: T cells, B-cell-depleted T cells, or PBMCs supplied cDNA or gDNA.

Authors' analysis steps: For nucleated cells, counts were estimated from reference gene primer amplification. Some clones are missing from TCRdb's copy, which holds only in-frame ones; the method was immunoSEQ multiplex PCR. V and J calls and clone size come straight from that table; D and trimming were deduced from the DNA. In the table there are a few hundred thousand clones, about 85% of which are singletons. Germline V gene lookup returns CDR1 ENHRY and CDR2 SYGVKD. The length of the CDR3 is 14 residues. Germline trimming cut 11 bases from V and 7 bases from J; bases unmatched to any gene: 13. The specimen was peripheral blood. The chain has TRBV10-3 and TRBJ2-1, with 8 nucleotides matching TRBD2. This TCR was sampled from a young man who had recovered from COVID-19. This CDR3 is CAATSGGPRNEQFF. The CDR3, as DNA: TGTGCCGCAACCTCGGGGGGGCCTAGAAATGAGCAGTTCTTC.